Listed below are T cell receptor beta chains from one sample, sequenced in a study of cytomegalovirus exposure and HLA in healthy donors. Produced via immunoSEQ multiplex PCR; TCRdb's table is partial and in-frame only. The sample lists fewer than 150,000 clones; about 87% were seen once. Sequences were obtained from PBMCs. Receptors were obtained from a man aged 18 to 30 in good health and CMV-seropositive. CDR3s include the opening cysteine and the closing phenylalanine or tryptophan. Expanded clones get a size class; other rows say once, few or many, or leave the size out.

CDR3aa	v_gene	j_gene	abundance
CASRKGTVLNTEAFF	TRBV6-5	TRBJ1-1	-
CATSRGGDYEQYF	TRBV15	-	-
CASSWTGTVDSPLHF	TRBV6-5	TRBJ1-6	few
CASSPLFVNEQFF	TRBV4-1	TRBJ2-1	-
CAISDNSGNTIYF	TRBV10-3	TRBJ1-3	few
CASSRTSGRIQETQYF	TRBV5-1	TRBJ2-5	-
CASQGGGVINPEQYF	TRBV25-1	TRBJ2-7	-
CASSGLAPQETQYF	TRBV2	TRBJ2-5	-
CASSVRGEGNSGANVLTF	TRBV25-1	TRBJ2-6	-
CASSLAQGVVYEQYF	TRBV5-1	TRBJ2-7	-
CASSLEGSGQETQYF	TRBV7-6	TRBJ2-5	once
CASSPGTLPGELFF	TRBV28	TRBJ2-2	-
CASSLASYSYNEQFF	TRBV7-2	TRBJ2-1	-
CASSEAGGPYEQYF	TRBV5-4	TRBJ2-7	-
CASSRAGATNEKLFF	TRBV4-1	TRBJ1-4	-
CASSWDRGEQYF	TRBV5-4	TRBJ2-7	-
CASTAGSSYNEQFF	TRBV2	TRBJ2-1	-
CSVEGGSEQFF	TRBV29-1	TRBJ2-1	few
CAISSRRGRTYGENTEAFF	TRBV10-3	TRBJ1-1	-
CASSSGGLAKSANTGELFF	TRBV5-1	TRBJ2-2	once
CASSVAGTSGHEQFF	TRBV9	TRBJ2-1	-
CASSPSARDRLPNTEAFF	TRBV27	TRBJ1-1	-
CASSSGTSGRGKETQYF	TRBV5-4	TRBJ2-5	once
CSVVASGRPLTDEQYF	TRBV29-1	TRBJ2-7	-
CASNPGTSEEQYF	TRBV9	TRBJ2-7	-
CAISEGGGPYEQYF	TRBV10-3	TRBJ2-7	-
CAWRMTGSNYGYTF	TRBV30	TRBJ1-2	few
CASRDHADINTGELFF	TRBV5-1	TRBJ2-2	-
CASSPFDGQISYEQYF	TRBV18	TRBJ2-7	-
CASSTEVLYEQYF	TRBV19	TRBJ2-7	once
CASSPRTDYLPYNEQFF	TRBV11-2	TRBJ2-1	-
CASSQAGIEAFF	TRBV4-2	TRBJ1-1	-